Each of the 3 T cell receptor beta chains below was sequenced from the same sample in a study of STAT5B mutations in CD4+ large granular lymphocyte leukemia. TCRdb's table, derived via immunoSEQ multiplex PCR, lists solely in-frame clones and lacks some. The sample consists of tens of thousands of clones, less than 85% of them appearing once. The source material was CD4+ T cells from blood buffy coats. Every receptor here comes from a human donor in good health.

This chain uses TRBV5-1 with TRBJ1-6; TRBD1 is a possible D gene (6 bases). V lost 6 bases, J lost 7 bases, and 11 bases lay in between. Per germline, CDR1 SGHRS and CDR2 YFSETQ. The CDR3 contains 13 residues. The DNA for the CDR3 is TGCGCCAGCAACGAGGGGGAAAATTCACCCCTCCACTTT. This encodes CASNEGENSPLHF.

J is TRBJ1-1 and V is TRBV28; possible D gene TRBD1, 6 bases. V lost 5 bases and J 0 bases, leaving 25 bases between the germline ends. The CDR3 is made up of 19 amino acids. Germline CDR1 is MDHEN and CDR2 is SYDVKM. The CDR3 loop is CASSPGSGGTGSVNTEAFF. The CDR3 DNA is TGTGCCAGCAGTCCCGGGTCGGGAGGCACAGGGTCCGTGAACACTGAAGCTTTCTTT. The full variable domain, its missing parts supplied by reference TRBV28 and TRBJ1-1, is DVKVTQSSRYLVKRTGEKVFLECVQDMDHENMFWYRQDPGLGLRLIYFSYDVKMKEKGDIPEGYSVSREKKERFSLILESASTNQTSMYLCASSPGSGGTGSVNTEAFFGQGTRLTVV.

The chain recombines TRBV5-4 with TRBJ2-7; 7 bases match TRBD1. CDR3 length equals 15 residues. In germline, CDR1 is SGHNT, CDR2 YYREEE (reference sequence). The trim removed 0 bases at V and 2 bases at J, leaving 5 bases unmatched. CDR3 nucleotides: TGTGCCAGCAGCTTGGGAGGGGACAGCACCTACGAGCAGTACTTC. Encoded protein: CASSLGGDSTYEQYF.